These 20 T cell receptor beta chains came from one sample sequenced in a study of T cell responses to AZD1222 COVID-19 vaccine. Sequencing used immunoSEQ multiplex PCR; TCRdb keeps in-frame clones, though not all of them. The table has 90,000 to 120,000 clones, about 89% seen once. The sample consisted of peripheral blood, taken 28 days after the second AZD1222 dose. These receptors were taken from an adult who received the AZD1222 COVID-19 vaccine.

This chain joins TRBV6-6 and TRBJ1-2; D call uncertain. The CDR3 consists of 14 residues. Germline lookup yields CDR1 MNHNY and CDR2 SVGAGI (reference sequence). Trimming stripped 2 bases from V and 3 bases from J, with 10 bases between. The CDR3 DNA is TGTGCCAGCAGTTACCGGGCAGACTACTATGGCTACACCTTC. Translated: CASSYRADYYGYTF.

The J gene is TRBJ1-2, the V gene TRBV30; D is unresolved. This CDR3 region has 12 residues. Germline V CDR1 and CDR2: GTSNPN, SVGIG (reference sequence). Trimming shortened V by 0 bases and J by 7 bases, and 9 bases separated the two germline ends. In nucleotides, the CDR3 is TGTGCCTGGAGTGTGGAGGTCTTTGGCTACACCTTC. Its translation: CAWSVEVFGYTF.

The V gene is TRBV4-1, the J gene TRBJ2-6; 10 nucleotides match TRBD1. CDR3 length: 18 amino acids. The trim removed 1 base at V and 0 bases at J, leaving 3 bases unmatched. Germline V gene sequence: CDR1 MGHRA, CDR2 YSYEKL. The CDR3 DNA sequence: TGCGCCAGCAGCCAAGGGACAGGGGGTAGCTCTGGGGCCAACGTCCTGACTTTC. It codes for CASSQGTGGSSGANVLTF.

The CDR3 region has the DNA TGTGCCAGCAGTTCTTCCGGGACCGATAATTCACCCCTCCACTTT. Encoded protein: CASSSSGTDNSPLHF. This chain joins TRBV28 and TRBJ1-6; D is possibly TRBD1 (5 bases). The germline V and J ends were trimmed by 4 bases and 5 bases, with 12 bases remaining between them. Germline assignment: CDR1 MDHEN and CDR2 SYDVKM. There are 15 residues in the CDR3. The full variable domain, in which reference TRBV28 and TRBJ1-6 provide the parts outside the CDR3, is DVKVTQSSRYLVKRTGEKVFLECVQDMDHENMFWYRQDPGLGLRLIYFSYDVKMKEKGDIPEGYSVSREKKERFSLILESASTNQTSMYLCASSSSGTDNSPLHFGNGTRLTVT.

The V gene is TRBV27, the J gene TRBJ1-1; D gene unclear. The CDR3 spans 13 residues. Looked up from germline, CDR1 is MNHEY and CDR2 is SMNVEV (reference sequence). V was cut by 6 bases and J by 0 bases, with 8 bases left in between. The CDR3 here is CASSPGLNTEAFF. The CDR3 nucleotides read TGTGCCAGCAGCCCCGGCTTGAACACTGAAGCTTTCTTT.

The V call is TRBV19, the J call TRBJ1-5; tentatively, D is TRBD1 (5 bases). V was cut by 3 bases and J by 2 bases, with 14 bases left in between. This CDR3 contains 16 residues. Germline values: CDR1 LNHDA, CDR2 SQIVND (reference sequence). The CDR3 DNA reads TGTGCCAGTAGTATCCCAGGGAAGGCCGGCAATCAGCCCCAGCATTTT. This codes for CASSIPGKAGNQPQHF.

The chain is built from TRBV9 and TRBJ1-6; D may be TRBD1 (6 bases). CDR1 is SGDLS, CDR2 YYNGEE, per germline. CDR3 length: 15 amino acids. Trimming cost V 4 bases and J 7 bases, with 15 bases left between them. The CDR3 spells CASSFGGLQNSPLHF. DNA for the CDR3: TGTGCCAGCAGCTTCGGGGGGCTCCAGAATTCACCCCTCCACTTT. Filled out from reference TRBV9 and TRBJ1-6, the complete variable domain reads DSGVTQTPKHLITATGQRVTLRCSPRSGDLSVYWYQQSLDQGLQFLIQYYNGEERAKGNILERFSAQQFPDLHSELNLSSLELGDSALYFCASSFGGLQNSPLHFGNGTRLTVT.

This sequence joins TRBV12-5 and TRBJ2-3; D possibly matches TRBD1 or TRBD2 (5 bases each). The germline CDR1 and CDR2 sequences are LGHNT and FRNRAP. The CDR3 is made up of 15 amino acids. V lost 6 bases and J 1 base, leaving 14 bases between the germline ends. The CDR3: CASGPNLGGTDTQYF. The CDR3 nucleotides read TGTGCTAGTGGGCCGAACTTGGGGGGCACAGATACGCAGTATTTT.

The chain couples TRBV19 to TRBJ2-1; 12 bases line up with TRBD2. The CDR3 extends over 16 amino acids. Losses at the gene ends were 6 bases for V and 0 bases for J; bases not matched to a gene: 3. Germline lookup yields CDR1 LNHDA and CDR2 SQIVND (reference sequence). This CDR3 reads CASSSSGRASYNEQFF. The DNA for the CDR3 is TGTGCCAGTAGCTCTAGCGGGAGGGCCTCCTACAATGAGCAGTTCTTC.

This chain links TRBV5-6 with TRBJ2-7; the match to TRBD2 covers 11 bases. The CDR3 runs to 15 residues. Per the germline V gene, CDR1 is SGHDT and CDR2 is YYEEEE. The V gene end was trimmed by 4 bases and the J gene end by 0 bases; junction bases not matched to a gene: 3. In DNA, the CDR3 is TGTGCCAGCAGCGTTAGCGGGAGGGGCTCCTACGAGCAGTACTTC. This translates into CASSVSGRGSYEQYF.

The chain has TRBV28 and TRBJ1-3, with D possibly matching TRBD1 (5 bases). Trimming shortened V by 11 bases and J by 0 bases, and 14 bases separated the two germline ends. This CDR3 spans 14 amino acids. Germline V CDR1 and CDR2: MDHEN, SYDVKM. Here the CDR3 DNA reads TGTGCCGGACGCACAGGTGCCTCTGGAAACACCATATATTTT. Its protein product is CAGRTGASGNTIYF.

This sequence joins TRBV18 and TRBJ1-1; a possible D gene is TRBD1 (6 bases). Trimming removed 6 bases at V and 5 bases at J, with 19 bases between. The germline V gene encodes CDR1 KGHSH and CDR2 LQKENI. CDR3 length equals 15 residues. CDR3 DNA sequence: TGTGCCAGCTCCCCCTCCAACGGGGGGCGGACTGAAGCTTTCTTT. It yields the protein CASSPSNGGRTEAFF. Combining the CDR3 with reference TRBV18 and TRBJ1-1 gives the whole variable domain NAGVMQNPRHLVRRRGQEARLRCSPMKGHSHVYWYRQLPEEGLKFMVYLQKENIIDESGMPKERFSAEFPKEGPSILRIQQVVRGDSAAYFCASSPSNGGRTEAFFGQGTRLTVV.

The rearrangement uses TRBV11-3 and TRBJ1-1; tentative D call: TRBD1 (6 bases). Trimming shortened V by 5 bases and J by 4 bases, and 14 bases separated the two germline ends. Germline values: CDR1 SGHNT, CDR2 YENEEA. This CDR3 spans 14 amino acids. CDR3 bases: TGTGCCAGCAGCCCGGACAGCCATGGCACTGAAGCTTTCTTT. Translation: CASSPDSHGTEAFF.

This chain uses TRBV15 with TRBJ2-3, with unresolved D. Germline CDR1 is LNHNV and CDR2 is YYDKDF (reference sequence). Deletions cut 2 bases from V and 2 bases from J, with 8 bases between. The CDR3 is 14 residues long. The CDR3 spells CATSRLVTTDTQYF. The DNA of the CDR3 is TGTGCCACCAGCAGACTGGTGACCACAGATACGCAGTATTTT.

The CDR3 DNA is TGTGCCAGCAGTTACTCCCCGTACATTGGGGACTATGGCTACACCTTC. It is translated as CASSYSPYIGDYGYTF. The chain couples TRBV6-5 to TRBJ1-2; D unclear. V lost 0 bases, J lost 3 bases, and 14 bases lay in between. The CDR3 contains 16 residues. Germline values: CDR1 MNHEY, CDR2 SVGAGI.

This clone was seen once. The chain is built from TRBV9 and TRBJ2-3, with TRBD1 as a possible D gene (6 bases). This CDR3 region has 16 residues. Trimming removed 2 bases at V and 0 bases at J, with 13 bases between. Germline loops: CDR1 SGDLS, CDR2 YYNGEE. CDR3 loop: CASSVRGDTSTDTQYF. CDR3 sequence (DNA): TGTGCCAGCAGCGTCAGGGGTGACACTAGCACAGATACGCAGTATTTT.

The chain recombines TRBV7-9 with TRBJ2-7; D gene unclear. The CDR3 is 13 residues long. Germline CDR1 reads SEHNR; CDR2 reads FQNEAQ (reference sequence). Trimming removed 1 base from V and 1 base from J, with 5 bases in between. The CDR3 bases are TGTGCCAGCAGCTTAGTACAGTCCTACGAGCAGTACTTC. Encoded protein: CASSLVQSYEQYF.

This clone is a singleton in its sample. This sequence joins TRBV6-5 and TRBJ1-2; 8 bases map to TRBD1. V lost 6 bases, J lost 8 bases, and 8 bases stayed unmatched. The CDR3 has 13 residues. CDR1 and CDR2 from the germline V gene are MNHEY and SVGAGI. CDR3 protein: CASSTTGGKGYTF. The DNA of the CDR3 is TGTGCCAGCAGCACTACAGGGGGAAAGGGCTACACCTTC.

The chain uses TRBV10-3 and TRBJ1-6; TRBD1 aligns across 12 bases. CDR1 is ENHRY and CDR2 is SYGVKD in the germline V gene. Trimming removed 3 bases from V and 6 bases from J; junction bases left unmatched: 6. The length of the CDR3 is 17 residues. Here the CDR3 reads CAISDPGQGAGNSPLHF. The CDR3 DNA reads TGTGCCATCAGTGACCCGGGACAGGGGGCTGGTAATTCACCCCTCCACTTT.

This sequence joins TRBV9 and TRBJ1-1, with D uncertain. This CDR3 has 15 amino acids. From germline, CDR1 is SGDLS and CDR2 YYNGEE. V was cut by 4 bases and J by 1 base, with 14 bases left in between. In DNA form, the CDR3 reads TGTGCCAGCAGCCCCCCGGAGGATCCGAACACTGAAGCTTTCTTT. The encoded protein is CASSPPEDPNTEAFF.